This TCR beta chain was retrieved from a study of blood T cells in healthy people across ages. Study results and caveats: A greater number of naive CD4+ cells and higher diversity distinguished long-lived donors from aged donors. Researchers report that TCR beta diversity correlated strongly with naive T cell percentage.

The CDR3 has 13 amino acids. Looked up from germline, CDR1 is DFQATT and CDR2 is SNEGSKA (reference sequence). The second PCR ran roughly 7 to 11 cycles with a sample-barcoded 5' primer and J-beta primers. TCRdb processed the 5' RACE reads anew with MiXCR; each CDR3 protein has one entry. The sample contains 600,000 to 850,000 distinct CDR3 sequences, approximately 43% of which appear only once. With respect to this clonotype: Its target is not known.

Donors were healthy Caucasian individuals from Russia aged about 6 to 90. Investigators took about 10 milliliters of peripheral blood from every donor. Sequencing was carried out using blood. The clonotype comes from a woman in her sixties or seventies in good health. This chain links TRBV20-1 with TRBJ2-7, with a possible D match to TRBD2 (5 bases). Here the CDR3 DNA reads TGCAGCGCTGATACTAGTTCTCCCTACGAGCAGTACTTC. Protein sequence: CSADTSSPYEQYF.